These 21 T cell receptor beta chains were sequenced from one sample in a study of T cells after yellow fever vaccination. MiXCR was run by TCRdb on the 5' RACE reads, yielding one entry per CDR3 protein. The sample has around 330,000 distinct CDR3 sequences, around 3.6% seen once. The sequencing here drew on PBMCs, taken on the day of the yellow fever booster vaccination. The origin of the receptors is a man in his late teens or twenties who received the YFV17D yellow fever vaccine.

This clonotype was detected ten times or more. The chain combines TRBV7-2 with TRBJ2-5; D is perhaps TRBD2 (5 bases). CDR1 is SGHTA and CDR2 is FQGNSA in the germline V gene. The CDR3 loop spans 15 amino acids. Trimming shortened V by 2 bases and J by 2 bases, and 12 bases separated the two germline ends. The CDR3 reads CASSLWAGLQETQYF. The CDR3 region has the DNA TGTGCCAGCAGCTTATGGGCAGGACTTCAAGAGACCCAGTACTTC.

This clonotype was recorded at least ten times. The rearrangement joins TRBV4-2 to TRBJ2-7, with D perhaps being TRBD1 or TRBD2 (5 bases each). V was pared by 4 bases and J by 0 bases, with 16 bases between. CDR1 is LGHNA, CDR2 YNFKEQ, per germline. There are 16 residues in the CDR3. CDR3 DNA sequence: TGTGCCAGCAGCCCGCCGGAAGGGACCTTCTCCTACGAGCAGTACTTC. It is translated as CASSPPEGTFSYEQYF.

The V gene is TRBV10-3, the J gene TRBJ1-1; 8 nucleotides line up with TRBD1. The germline CDR1 and CDR2 sequences are ENHRY and SYGVKD. V was pared by 6 bases and J by 5 bases, with 5 bases of the junction left unmatched. The CDR3 runs 13 residues. Written as DNA, the CDR3 is TGTGCCATCAGCCCCCAGGGGGCTACTGAAGCTTTCTTT. Protein: CAISPQGATEAFF.

This clonotype came up many times. This rearrangement joins TRBV12-3 or TRBV12-4 to TRBJ2-7, with 9 positions matching TRBD2. V was clipped by 2 bases and J by 7 bases; unmatched bases: 0. This CDR3 region has 12 residues. The CDR3 here is CASSLLAGEQYV. CDR3 DNA: TGTGCCAGCAGTTTACTAGCGGGGGAGCAGTACGTC.

This clonotype occurred many times. This sequence joins TRBV6-2 or TRBV6-3 and TRBJ1-1; D possibly corresponds to TRBD1 (5 bases). Germline CDR1 and CDR2: MNHEY and SVGEGT. With 2 bases removed from V and 0 bases from J, the gap between germline ends came to 19 bases. CDR3 size: 18 residues. CDR3 sequence (DNA): TGTGCCAGCAGTTACCGGGCGGGGACCCCTCCGATGAACACTGAAGCTTTCTTT. It yields the protein CASSYRAGTPPMNTEAFF.

This clonotype was detected many times. The chain employs TRBV6-6 and TRBJ2-3, with D possibly TRBD1 on 5 matching bases. This CDR3 has 15 residues. Germline V CDR1 and CDR2: MNHNY, SVGAGI (reference sequence). V shed 5 bases and J shed 10 bases, with 22 bases lying between them. CDR3 sequence reads: CASSRRGAFDGAQYF. As DNA, the CDR3 is TGTGCCAGCAGTCGAAGGGGCGCGTTTGACGGCGCGCAGTATTTT.

This clonotype was seen at least ten times. The chain is built from TRBV7-2 and TRBJ2-5; 8 bases are shared with TRBD2. CDR1 and CDR2 (germline): SGHTA, FQGNSA. The CDR3 totals 16 residues. Trimming removed 2 bases from V and 4 bases from J; junction bases left unmatched: 9. In DNA, the CDR3 is TGTGCCAGCAGCTTACCTCCGGGGGGGGTAGCAGAGACCCAGTACTTC. It yields the protein CASSLPPGGVAETQYF. The full variable domain, completed using reference TRBV7-2 and TRBJ2-5, is GAGVSQSPSNKVTEKGKDVELRCDPISGHTALYWYRQSLGQGLEFLIYFQGNSAPDKSGLPSDRFSAERTGGSVSTLTIQRTQQEDSAVYLCASSLPPGGVAETQYFGPGTRLLVL.

This clonotype occurred many times. The chain recombines TRBV6-2 or TRBV6-3 with TRBJ2-1, with 12 bases aligning to TRBD2. The CDR3 consists of 13 residues. Germline CDR1 and CDR2: MNHEY and SVGEGT. Trimming at V came to 6 bases and at J to 8 bases, leaving 2 bases not matched to a gene. CDR3 nucleotide sequence: TGTGCCAGCAGAAGGACTAGCGGGGATGAGCAGTTCTTC. Its translation: CASRRTSGDEQFF.

The genes are TRBV2 and TRBJ2-1; the match to TRBD2 covers 13 bases. The V gene's germline CDR1 is SNHLY and CDR2 FYNNEI. The V gene end was trimmed by 9 bases and the J gene end by 9 bases; junction bases not matched to a gene: 14. CDR3 length: 16 amino acids. DNA of the CDR3: TGTGCCAGGGAGCCTGGACTAGCGGGGGAGGATGGTGAGCAGTTCTTC. It specifies CAREPGLAGEDGEQFF.

The table lists this clonotype with a few counts. The chain uses TRBV20-1 and TRBJ2-2; possible D gene TRBD1, 6 bases. V lost 2 bases, J lost 6 bases, and 16 bases lay in between. CDR3 length: 15 amino acids. Germline V gene data show CDR1 as DFQATT and CDR2 as SNEGSKA (reference sequence). CDR3 nucleotides: TGCAGTGCTAGACGATCCGGGACACCTGCCGGGGAGCTGTTTTTT. Translating gives CSARRSGTPAGELFF.

In its sample, this clonotype was seen many times. The V and J genes are TRBV5-4 and TRBJ2-1; TRBD2 is a possible D gene (5 bases). The germline V gene encodes CDR1 SGHNT and CDR2 YYREEE (reference sequence). This CDR3 region has 14 residues. V gave up 2 bases and J gave up 0 bases, with 6 bases separating them. The CDR3 DNA sequence: TGTGCCAGCAGCTTAGGGAGCTCCTACAATGAGCAGTTCTTC. As protein: CASSLGSSYNEQFF.

This clonotype turned up a few times. This rearrangement joins TRBV6-5 to TRBJ2-4; TRBD1 aligns across 8 bases. CDR1 MNHEY and CDR2 SVGAGI come from the germline V gene. The CDR3 consists of 14 residues. The trim removed 6 bases at V and 8 bases at J, leaving 9 bases unmatched. CDR3 loop: CASSWTGRRDIQYF. The CDR3 nucleotides are TGTGCCAGCAGCTGGACAGGGCGGAGGGACATTCAGTACTTC.

J is TRBJ2-1 and V is TRBV5-1; 10 bases are shared with TRBD2. Per the germline V gene, CDR1 is SGHRS and CDR2 is YFSETQ. Trimming removed 1 base from V and 0 bases from J; junction bases left unmatched: 4. The CDR3 loop spans 17 amino acids. CDR3 coding DNA: TGCGCCAGCAGCTTGCCTACTAGCGGGGACTCCTACAATGAGCAGTTCTTC. Protein sequence: CASSLPTSGDSYNEQFF.

This clonotype has ten or more counts. The chain links TRBV4-1 to TRBJ2-1, with 8 bases aligning to TRBD1. V was clipped by 0 bases and J by 3 bases; unmatched bases: 4. Germline CDR1 and CDR2: MGHRA and YSYEKL. The CDR3 is made up of 16 amino acids. Here the CDR3 DNA reads TGCGCCAGCAGCCAAGACAGGGGGCGATTCTACAATGAGCAGTTCTTC. It codes for CASSQDRGRFYNEQFF.

CDR3 in DNA: TGTGCCAGCAGCGGAATCTCCTCCGGGACTAGCGTGAAAGAGACCCAGTACTTC. Amino acids: CASSGISSGTSVKETQYF. V and J are TRBV6-6 and TRBJ2-5; 10 bases are a match to TRBD2. This CDR3 comprises 18 residues. V shed 6 bases and J 3 bases; nucleotides not matched to a gene: 16. Germline assignment: CDR1 MNHNY and CDR2 SVGAGI (reference sequence).

This clonotype was observed a handful of times. The rearrangement links TRBV5-4 to TRBJ2-2, with D maybe TRBD2 (6 bases). V was trimmed by 2 bases and J by 3 bases, leaving 14 bases between them. The germline CDR1 and CDR2 sequences are SGHNT and YYREEE (reference sequence). The length of the CDR3 is 16 residues. The chain's CDR3 is CASSFVAGRDTGELFF. CDR3 coding DNA: TGTGCCAGCAGCTTCGTCGCGGGAAGGGACACCGGGGAGCTGTTTTTT.

This clonotype showed up just a few times. The chain links TRBV27 to TRBJ1-1; 9 positions agree with TRBD1. The CDR3 runs 15 residues. V gave up 0 bases and J gave up 11 bases; unmatched junction bases: 10. The V gene's germline CDR1 is MNHEY and CDR2 SMNVEV (reference sequence). The CDR3 bases are TGTGCCAGCAGTTTATCTGCCCTCGGTGGGACAGGGGCTTTCTTT. This translates into CASSLSALGGTGAFF.

This clonotype was seen many times. J is TRBJ2-4 and V is TRBV15, with D possibly matching TRBD2 (5 bases). The germline V gene has CDR1 LNHNV and CDR2 YYDKDF (reference sequence). With 1 base removed from V and 9 bases from J, the gap between germline ends came to 22 bases. This CDR3 region has 17 residues. The CDR3 protein is CATSRAGPGANGGIQYF. CDR3 bases: TGTGCCACCAGCAGAGCCGGCCCAGGTGCCAATGGAGGCATTCAGTACTTC.

V is TRBV7-9 and J is TRBJ1-1; D not resolved. Germline-derived CDR1 and CDR2 are SEHNR and FQNEAQ (reference sequence). CDR3 size: 13 residues. CDR3 DNA sequence: TGTACCTCCTCATTCGACGGAAACACTGAAGCTTTCTTT. It codes for CTSSFDGNTEAFF.

Ten or more counts support this clonotype. The rearrangement links TRBV5-1 to TRBJ2-1; no clear D gene. In germline, CDR1 is SGHRS, CDR2 YFSETQ. V shed 0 bases and J shed 1 base, with 14 bases lying between them. CDR3 size: 17 residues. DNA for the CDR3: TGCGCCAGCAGCTTGGCCATAGCAAGACCATCCTACAATGAGCAGTTCTTC. Amino acids: CASSLAIARPSYNEQFF.

This chain links TRBV25-1 with TRBJ1-2, with 8 bases lining up with TRBD1. CDR3 length: 15 residues. Germline CDR1 is MGHDK and CDR2 is SYGVNS. J gave up 6 bases and V 6 bases, and 12 bases lay outside the gene matches. Here the CDR3 reads CASSARQGYGDGYTF. For the CDR3, the DNA is TGTGCCAGCAGCGCACGACAGGGGTACGGAGATGGCTACACCTTC.